The clone carrying this T cell receptor (beta chain) was seen only a few times. This sample is drawn from a study of identical twins. One entry per CDR3 protein, called by TCRdb with MiXCR from the 5' RACE reads. The table lists 700,000 or so distinct CDR3 sequences, 21% of them singletons. The CDR3 loop spans 10 amino acids. Trimming cost V 7 bases and J 8 bases, with 9 bases left between them. Germline V gene data show CDR1 as SQVTM and CDR2 as ANQGSEA. The same data also went into a second study, on T cells expressing NK-cell markers. That work adds: The authors applied an anti-gamma-delta TCR antibody in several experiments, and it restricted sorting to alpha-beta TCR T cells.

The source material was PBMCs. This receptor was obtained from a woman aged 18-35 years in good health. The V gene is TRBV29-1, the J gene TRBJ2-1; D might be TRBD1 or TRBD2, each matching 5 bases. CDR3 protein: CSARGHEQFF. CDR3 sequence (DNA): TGCAGCGCCCGGGGCCATGAGCAGTTCTTC.